What follows are 7 T cell receptor beta chains derived from one specimen sequenced in a study of beta chain features in type 1 diabetes. Study-level results: Moderate yet significant TCRB CDR3 shortening was seen in Type 1 diabetes patients in all four CD4+ subsets.

Their specific antigens are unknown. Expressed TCRB transcripts were sequenced after all isolated RNA was converted to cDNA. Method: immunoSEQ multiplex PCR; TCRdb's copy keeps in-frame clones and lacks some. The sample gives roughly 150,000 clones, about 10% of which show up once; 0.7% is in the top ten. Source material: central memory CD4+ T cells from blood. The source of these receptors is a woman in her twenties or thirties with type 1 diabetes.

This clone was detected many times. The chain links TRBV19 to TRBJ1-4, with D possibly TRBD1 on 5 matching bases. Germline CDR1 and CDR2: LNHDA and SQIVND (reference sequence). The V end lost 4 bases, the J end lost 16 bases, and 22 bases lay between the germline ends. This CDR3 comprises 14 residues. The CDR3 reads CASSTRDFEAVRFF. Here the CDR3 DNA reads TGTGCCAGTAGTACTCGGGACTTCGAGGCTGTTCGGTTTTTT.

The rearrangement joins TRBV5-1 to TRBJ1-2, with 8 bases that match TRBD1. The germline V gene has CDR1 SGHRS and CDR2 YFSETQ. This CDR3 has 15 residues. V was clipped by 4 bases and J by 5 bases; unmatched bases: 10. CDR3 loop: CASSPGQADPYGYTF. CDR3 DNA sequence: TGCGCCAGCAGCCCGGGACAGGCCGACCCGTATGGCTACACCTTC.

This clone has just a few counts. The gene calls are TRBV7-6 and TRBJ2-7, with D tentatively TRBD2 (5 bases). This CDR3 has 11 residues. Trimming took 6 bases from V and 5 from J, leaving 8 bases between them. Per the germline V gene, CDR1 is SGHVS and CDR2 is FNYEAQ. CDR3 sequence (DNA): TGTGCCAGCAGTAAAGCGGACGAGCAGTACTTC. Translated, it gives CASSKADEQYF.

This clone was seen a few times. The gene calls are TRBV4-2 and TRBJ2-3, with TRBD2 matching over 7 bases. J gave up 5 bases and V 7 bases, and 12 bases lay outside the gene matches. The germline gives CDR1 LGHNA, CDR2 YNFKEQ. This CDR3 contains 15 residues. The CDR3, as DNA: TGTGCCAGCACCTTTCTGGGCGGGAGCGAAGATACGCAGTATTTT. This encodes CASTFLGGSEDTQYF.

A few counts support this clone. The rearrangement uses TRBV29-1 and TRBJ1-4; TRBD1 matches 8 bases. CDR1 is SQVTM and CDR2 is ANQGSEA in the germline V gene. The CDR3 totals 13 residues. The ends lost 3 bases at V and 5 bases at J; junction bases unmatched: 2. CDR3 bases: TGCAGCGTTGAGCGACAGGGGAATGAAAAACTGTTTTTT. Residues: CSVERQGNEKLFF.

This clone was seen only a few times. The gene calls are TRBV27 and TRBJ1-2; 8 nucleotides align to TRBD1. J gave up 5 bases and V 5 bases, and 13 bases lay outside the gene matches. The CDR3 runs 16 residues. Per the germline V gene, CDR1 is MNHEY and CDR2 is SMNVEV (reference sequence). The CDR3 is CASSPRSQGVRYGYTF. Written as DNA, the CDR3 is TGTGCCAGCAGTCCCCGATCACAGGGGGTGCGGTATGGCTACACCTTC.

This clone has just a few counts. The chain recombines TRBV7-8 with TRBJ2-7, with D possibly matching TRBD2 (6 bases). Looked up from germline, CDR1 is SGHVS and CDR2 is FQNEAQ. Trimming pared 3 bases from V and 0 bases from J, leaving 9 bases between. The CDR3 is made up of 14 amino acids. The CDR3: CASSFSGVSYEQYF. In DNA, the CDR3 is TGTGCCAGCAGCTTTAGCGGAGTCTCCTACGAGCAGTACTTC.